This T cell receptor (beta chain) was recorded in a study of Graves' ophthalmopathy and Graves' hyperthyroidism. Amplified TCR beta CDR3 regions were obtained using RNA transcripts as template. HTBI-primed first-round RT-PCR preceded second-round multiplex PCR. TCRdb reprocessed the multiplex PCR reads via MiXCR and lists one record per CDR3 protein. This sample has 580,000 or so distinct CDR3 sequences; under 40% occur once, and the top ten carry about 4%. This receptor was taken from an adult man with Graves' hyperthyroidism. The sequenced material came from peripheral blood or thyroid tissue (not recorded which).

The CDR3, as DNA: TGTGCCAGCAGCTTTTTCGCGGGGGGGCGGCCAGACGAGCAGTACTTC. Residues: CASSFFAGGRPDEQYF. The rearrangement uses TRBV2 and TRBJ2-7; 9 bases map to TRBD2. Germline V gene data show CDR1 as SNHLY and CDR2 as FYNNEI. The junction had 14 bases not matched to a gene; V was cut back by 6 bases and J by 5 bases. There are 16 residues in the CDR3. Supplemented by reference TRBV2 and TRBJ2-7, the full variable domain reads EPEVTQTPSHQVTQMGQEVILRCVPISNHLYFYWYRQILGQKVEFLVSFYNNEISEKSEIFDDQFSVERPDGSNFTLKIRSTKLEDSAMYFCASSFFAGGRPDEQYFGPGTRLTVT.